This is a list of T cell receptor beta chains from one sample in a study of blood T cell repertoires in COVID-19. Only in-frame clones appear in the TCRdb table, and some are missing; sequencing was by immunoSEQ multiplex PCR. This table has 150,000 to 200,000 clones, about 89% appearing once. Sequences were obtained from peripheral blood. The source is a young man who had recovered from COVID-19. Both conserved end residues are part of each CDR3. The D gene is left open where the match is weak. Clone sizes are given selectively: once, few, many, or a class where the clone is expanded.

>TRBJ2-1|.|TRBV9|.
TGTGCCAGCAGCGTACACCCGTCTGGAGCGGGTTCCTACAATGAGCAGTTCTTC
CASSVHPSGAGSYNEQFF
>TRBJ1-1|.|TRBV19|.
TGTGCCAGTAGTCCCTACAGGACCATGAACACTGAAGCTTTCTTT
CASSPYRTMNTEAFF
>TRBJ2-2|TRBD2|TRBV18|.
TGTGCCAGCTCACCACGGAATAGCGGGGGGAACACCGGGGAGCTGTTTTTT
CASSPRNSGGNTGELFF
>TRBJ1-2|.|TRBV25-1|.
TGTGCCAGCAACCAAGGCGGTCCAGCCTCCTATGGCTACACCTTC
CASNQGGPASYGYTF
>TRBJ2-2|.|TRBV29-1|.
TGCAGCGTTGATAGCGTTCAAACCGGGGAGCTGTTTTTT
CSVDSVQTGELFF
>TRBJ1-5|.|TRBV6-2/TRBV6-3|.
TGTGCCAGCAGTTCAGACAGTGTGGCGCCCCAGCATTTT
CASSSDSVAPQHF
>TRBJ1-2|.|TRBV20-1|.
TGCAGTGCTACACAGACCGTCCGCTACACCTTC
CSATQTVRYTF
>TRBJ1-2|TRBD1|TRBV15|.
TGTGCCACCAGCAGAGATCGGCCCAACAGGGGCAACTATGGCTACACCTTC
CATSRDRPNRGNYGYTF
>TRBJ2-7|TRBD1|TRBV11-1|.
TGTGCCAGCAGCCGAACCGGGACAGGGGGTTTCTACGAGCAGTACTTC
CASSRTGTGGFYEQYF
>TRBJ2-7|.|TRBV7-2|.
TGTGCCAGCAGCTTAGAACGGGAGCTCCACGAGCAGTACTTC
CASSLERELHEQYF
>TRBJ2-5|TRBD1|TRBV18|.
TGTGCCAGCGCTTTTGGGACAGGCCAAGAGACCCAGTACTTC
CASAFGTGQETQYF
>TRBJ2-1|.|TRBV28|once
TGTGCCAGCAGTTTACCCCAGCCAGGGAGGTCCTACAATGAGCAGTTCTTC
CASSLPQPGRSYNEQFF
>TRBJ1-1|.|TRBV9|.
TGTGCCAGCAGCGTCGGGGGGAGCACTGAAGCTTTCTTT
CASSVGGSTEAFF
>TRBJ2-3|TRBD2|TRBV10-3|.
TGTGCCATCAGTCGGGGGGAGAGCACAGATACGCAGTATTTT
CAISRGESTDTQYF
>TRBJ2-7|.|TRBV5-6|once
TGTGCCAGCAGCCTGTACTACGAGCAGTACTTC
CASSLYYEQYF
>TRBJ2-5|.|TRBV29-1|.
TGCAGCGTTGAATCGAGCCGGGTTGAGACCCAGTACTTC
CSVESSRVETQYF
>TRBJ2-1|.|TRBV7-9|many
TGTGCCAGCAGCCTTACGGTTGAGCAGTTCTTC
CASSLTVEQFF
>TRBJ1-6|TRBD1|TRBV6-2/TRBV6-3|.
TGTGCCAGCAGTGGCAGGGGGCTTGGGAATTCACCCCTCCACTTT
CASSGRGLGNSPLHF
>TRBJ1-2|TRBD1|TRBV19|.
TGTGCCAGTAGTATGGGACAGGGCTATGGCTACACCTTC
CASSMGQGYGYTF
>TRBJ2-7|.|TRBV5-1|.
TGCGCCAGCAGTCGCGGGCCGGGCAAGGGCGAGCAGTACTTC
CASSRGPGKGEQYF
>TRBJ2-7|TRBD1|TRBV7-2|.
TGTGCCAGCAGCTTAAGTCACAGGGGGCCTTGGGAGCAGTACTTC
CASSLSHRGPWEQYF
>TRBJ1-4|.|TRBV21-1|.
TGTGCCGACAGCCGGGGAGGGGGTGAAAAACTGTTTTTT
CADSRGGGEKLFF
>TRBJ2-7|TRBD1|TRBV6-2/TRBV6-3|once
TGTGCCAGCAGTACTGACAGGGGGTACGAGCAGTACTTC
CASSTDRGYEQYF
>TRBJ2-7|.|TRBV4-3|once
TGCGCCAGCAGCCAAGGCGGGGGCAGCCGCTACGAGCAGTACTTC
CASSQGGGSRYEQYF
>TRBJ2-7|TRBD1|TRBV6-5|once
TGTGCCAGCACTAGGACAGGGGGCGCCTACGAGCAGTACTTC
CASTRTGGAYEQYF
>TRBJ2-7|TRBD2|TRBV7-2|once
TGTGCCAGCAGCTTCCTAGCGGGGGCTCGAGGCGAGCAGTACTTC
CASSFLAGARGEQYF
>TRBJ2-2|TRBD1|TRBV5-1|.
TGCGCCAGCAGCTCAGACAGGGTGAGCACCGGGGAGCTGTTTTTT
CASSSDRVSTGELFF
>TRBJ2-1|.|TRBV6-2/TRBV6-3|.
TGTGCCAGCAGTTACGGGGACTTGTCGCGCGATGAGCAGTTCTTC
CASSYGDLSRDEQFF
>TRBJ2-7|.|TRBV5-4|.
TGTGCCAGCGAACCTAGCGCAGCCACCTACGAGCAGTACTTC
CASEPSAATYEQYF
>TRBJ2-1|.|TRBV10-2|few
TGCGCCAGCAGTGATGGAGGGACCTACAATGAGCAGTTCTTC
CASSDGGTYNEQFF
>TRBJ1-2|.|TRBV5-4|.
TGTGCCAGCACCCTTTGGGGCGGTGAGGTTTATGGCTACACCTTC
CASTLWGGEVYGYTF
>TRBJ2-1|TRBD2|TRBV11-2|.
TGTGCCAGCAGCTTGCGAGCGGGAGGCAACTCCTACAATGAGCAGTTCTTC
CASSLRAGGNSYNEQFF
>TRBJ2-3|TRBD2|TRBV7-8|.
TGTGCCAGCAGCTTAGGCGGGAGCGGCACAGATACGCAGTATTTT
CASSLGGSGTDTQYF
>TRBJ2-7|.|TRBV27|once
TGTGCCAGCAGTTCAGGAAGAGCCTACGAGCAGTACTTC
CASSSGRAYEQYF
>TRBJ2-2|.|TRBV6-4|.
TGTGCCAGCAGTGACTCTTTCCGGCAAGCGGTCGGGGAGCTGTTTTTT
CASSDSFRQAVGELFF
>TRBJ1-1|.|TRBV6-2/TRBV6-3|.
TGTGCCAGCAGTTACCCCGCGGAGAACACTGAAGCTTTCTTT
CASSYPAENTEAFF
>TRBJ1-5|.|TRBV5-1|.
TGCGCCAGCAGCTTGGATGGGGGGGATCGGCAGCCCCAGCATTTT
CASSLDGGDRQPQHF
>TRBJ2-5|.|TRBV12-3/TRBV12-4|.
TGTGCCAGCAGTCCTGGACTCCACTTCGCCCAGTACTTC
CASSPGLHFAQYF
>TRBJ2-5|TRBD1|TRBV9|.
TGTGCCAGCAGCCCCCGACAGGGGGAAGAGACCCAGTACTTC
CASSPRQGEETQYF
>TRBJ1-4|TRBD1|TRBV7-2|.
TGTGCCAGCAGCTCCTCCTTGACAGGGAAAGATGAAAAACTGTTTTTT
CASSSSLTGKDEKLFF
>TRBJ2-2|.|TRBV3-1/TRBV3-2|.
TGTGCCAGCAGCCTCGGGCACGGACTCCTTAACACCGGGGAGCTGTTTTTT
CASSLGHGLLNTGELFF
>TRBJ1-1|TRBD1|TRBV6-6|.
TGTGCCAGCAGTCGGACAGGGAGGAACACTGAAGCTTTCTTT
CASSRTGRNTEAFF
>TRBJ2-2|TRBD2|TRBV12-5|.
TGTGCTAGTGGTTACCCGGGACTAGCGGTTTCAACCGGGGAGCTGTTTTTT
CASGYPGLAVSTGELFF
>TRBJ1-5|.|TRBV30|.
TGTGCCTGGAGTGTACAGGGAGATCAGCCCCAGCATTTT
CAWSVQGDQPQHF
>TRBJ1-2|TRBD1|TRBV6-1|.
TGTGCCAGCAGTGAGAAGAGGGGACAGGGACTGAACTATGGCTACACCTTC
CASSEKRGQGLNYGYTF
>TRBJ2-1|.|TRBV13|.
TGTGCCAGCAATGTCGGGGAGAATGAGCAGTTCTTC
CASNVGENEQFF
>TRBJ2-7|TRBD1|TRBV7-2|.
TGTGCCAGCAGCTTAGACAGGGGCACCTACGAGCAGTACTTC
CASSLDRGTYEQYF
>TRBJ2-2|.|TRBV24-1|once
TGTGCCACCAGTGGTATCAGGGACACCGGGGAGCTGTTTTTT
CATSGIRDTGELFF
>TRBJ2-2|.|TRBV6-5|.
TGTGCCAGCAGACACCACACCGGGGAGCTGTTTTTT
CASRHHTGELFF
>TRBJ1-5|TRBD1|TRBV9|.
TGTGCCAGCAGCGCACAGGGGGCCAATCAGCCCCAGCATTTT
CASSAQGANQPQHF
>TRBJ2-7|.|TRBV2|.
TGTGCCAGCAGTGAACAGGGGACCTACGAGCAGTACTTC
CASSEQGTYEQYF
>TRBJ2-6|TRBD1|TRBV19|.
TGTGCCAGTAGTATAGATTACGGACAGGCCCAAGGTGGGGCCAACGTCCTGACTTTC
CASSIDYGQAQGGANVLTF
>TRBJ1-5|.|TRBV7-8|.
TGTGCCAGCAGCCCAACAGGCAGGGAAGTCGGCAATCAGCCCCAGCATTTT
CASSPTGREVGNQPQHF
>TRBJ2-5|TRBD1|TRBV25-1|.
TGTGCCAGCAGTGCCCCCCGGGACAGCTACTTCCAAGAGACCCAGTACTTC
CASSAPRDSYFQETQYF
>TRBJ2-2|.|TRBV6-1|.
TGTGCCAGCAGTGAAAATAGAGGGTCAGGACCCACCGGGGAGCTGTTTTTT
CASSENRGSGPTGELFF